Sequencing of this T cell receptor (beta chain) was carried out in a study of shared clonotypes between healthy human individuals. To note about this clone: What it binds is unknown.

The CDR3 runs 14 residues. V was trimmed by 0 bases and J by 9 bases, leaving 15 bases between them. CDR1 and CDR2 from the germline V gene are SGHDT and YYEEEE. The study's findings and limits: Limitation of the genetic and exposure-history diversity represented came from the few donors.

Repertoires were generated with immunoSEQ multiplex PCR, while TCRdb's copy carries only in-frame clones and drops some. Here the sample spans roughly 1,500,000 clones, 95% to 99% being singletons. This chain connects TRBV5-6 to TRBJ1-2, with D maybe TRBD1 (6 bases). What was sequenced was naive CD4+ T cells sorted from blood. The sample's subset: CD45RA+ positively selected. The receptor was isolated from a man younger than 40 in good health. As DNA, the CDR3 is TGTGCCAGCAGCTTGGTTGGCTCAGGGGTAAGCTACACCTTC. This translates into CASSLVGSGVSYTF.